The entry below gives a single TCR beta chain sequence along with its context. The data stem from a study of blood T cell repertoires in COVID-19. Overall study context: PBMCs, B-cell-depleted T cells, or T cells were the source of the cDNA or gDNA that made up the material.

In the original processing: The assay estimated nucleated cells by amplifying reference gene primers. The protocol was immunoSEQ multiplex PCR, while the TCRdb copy is restricted to in-frame clones and leaves out a portion. Clone size and the V and J calls come from that table; the DNA yielded D and trimming. Counted here are some 90,000 clones, approximately 86% occurring once; the ten biggest clones make up around a sixth. The receptor was derived from an elderly woman with acute or convalescent COVID-19. The sequencing sample was made of peripheral blood.

DNA of the CDR3: TGTGCCAGCAGTGATCGGGGGGGGTATTCACCCCTCCACTTT. This encodes CASSDRGGYSPLHF. V usage is TRBV2 and J usage is TRBJ1-6; tentative D call: TRBD1 (5 bases). Germline-derived CDR1 and CDR2 are SNHLY and FYNNEI. The CDR3 has 14 residues. V lost 3 bases, J lost 8 bases, and 11 bases lay in between.